Listed below are T cell receptor beta chains from one sample, sequenced in a study of tumor and adjacent non-tumor tissue in lung cancer. MiXCR, run by TCRdb on the multiplex PCR reads, gives a single entry per CDR3 protein. This table holds about 70,000 distinct CDR3 sequences, roughly 73% found once. The sample taken for sequencing was lung tumor tissue. All receptors derive from a man in his fifties or sixties with non-small cell lung cancer. Both conserved end residues are part of each CDR3. The D gene is left open where the match is weak. Rows give clone size only sometimes, using once, few, many, or a class for an expanded clone.

j_call clone_size v_call d_call cdr3_aa cdr3_nt
TRBJ2-1 - TRBV11-2 - CVSSSGSGGPYNEQFF TGTGTCAGCAGCTCGGGGTCCGGGGGGCCCTACAATGAGCAGTTCTTC
TRBJ1-1 - TRBV6-5 - CASSYDRLGTGAFF TGTGCCAGTAGTTACGACAGGTTAGGGACTGGAGCTTTCTTT
TRBJ2-3 - TRBV20-1 - CSTRVDSYSTDTQYF TGCAGTACTAGAGTGGACAGCTATAGCACAGATACGCAGTATTTT
TRBJ2-1 - TRBV9 TRBD2 CASSGSGTSGGKEQFF TGTGCCAGCAGCGGTTCAGGGACTAGCGGAGGGAAAGAGCAGTTCTTC
TRBJ2-3 few TRBV10-3 TRBD2 CTLSEWTSGTDKQYF TGTACCCTCAGTGAGTGGACTAGCGGCACAGATAAGCAGTATTTT
TRBJ1-1 - TRBV6-5 - CASSYRSGATEAFF TGTGCCAGCAGTTACCGGTCTGGGGCCACTGAAGCTTTCTTT
TRBJ1-2 - TRBV12-3/TRBV12-4 - CASSSDSIPGYIF TGTGCCAGCAGTTCCGATAGCATACCCGGCTACATCTTC
TRBJ2-5 - TRBV14 TRBD2 CDSSMSFRTSGTGENQYF TGTGACAGCAGCATGTCCTTCAGGACTAGCGGGACCGGAGAGAACCAGTACTTC
TRBJ2-3 - TRBV5-6 - CTSSLGTTDTQYF TGTACCAGCAGCTTGGGGACCACAGATACGCAGTATTTT
TRBJ1-2 once TRBV29-1 - CSVEHGILYGYTF TGCAGCGTTGAACACGGGATCTTATATGGCTACACCTTC
TRBJ2-1 medium-sized TRBV11-3 TRBD2 CASSSQGLAGNNEQFF TGTGCCAGCAGCTCCCAGGGACTAGCGGGGAACAATGAGCAGTTCTTC
TRBJ1-3 few TRBV5-1 - CARSDRPSGKKIYF TGCGCCAGAAGCGACAGGCCTTCTGGAAAAAAAATATATTTT
TRBJ2-7 few TRBV18 - CASSGGGGEQYF TGTGCCAGCTCGGGGGGAGGCGGCGAGCAGTACTTC
TRBJ2-5 - TRBV28 - CASSLGGPPEETQCF TGTGCCAGCAGTTTAGGGGGGCCCCCGGAAGAGACCCAGTGCTTC
TRBJ1-5 many TRBV6-6 - CASSYSPLGGADQPQHF TGTGCCAGCAGTTACTCACCTTTGGGAGGGGCCGATCAGCCCCAGCATTTT
TRBJ2-3 - TRBV20-1 - CNALITDTQYF TGCAATGCTTTGATCACAGATACGCAGTATTTT
TRBJ2-7 - TRBV5-6 - CDSTGGIYEQYF TGTGACAGCACAGGCGGGATCTACGAGCAGTACTTC
TRBJ2-7 once TRBV6-5 TRBD2 CAYSYSSGGPYEPYF TGTGCCTACAGTTACTCGTCGGGAGGGCCCTACGAGCCGTACTTC
TRBJ2-3 many TRBV20-1 - CSAGQEARGDTQYF TGCAGTGCTGGCCAGGAGGCCCGGGGAGATACGCAGTATTTT
TRBJ2-2 - TRBV29-1 - CSVVLAGRKDLFF TGCAGCGTTGTGCTAGCAGGGAGGAAGGACCTGTTTTTT
TRBJ2-3 - TRBV20-1 TRBD2 CSVELAGASDTLYF TGCAGTGTTGAACTAGCGGGAGCCTCAGATACGCTGTATTTT
TRBJ2-1 many TRBV5-4 TRBD2 CASSSKQREGLGEQFF TGTGCCAGCAGCTCAAAACAGCGGGAGGGCCTGGGTGAGCAGTTCTTC
TRBJ1-1 - TRBV29-1 TRBD1 CNVRQGDEAFF TGCAACGTTAGACAGGGGGATGAAGCTTTCTTT
TRBJ2-5 few TRBV20-1 - CSASVGGEADTQYF TGCAGTGCTAGCGTTGGTGGCGAAGCGGATACCCAGTACTTC
TRBJ1-6 - TRBV6-1 - CASSEEGRSQYNSLLHF TGTGCCAGCAGTGAAGAGGGGCGAAGTCAATATAATTCACTCCTCCACTTT
TRBJ2-2 once TRBV5-5 - CASSYIAPNTEELFF TGTGCCAGCAGCTACATAGCGCCGAACACCGAGGAGCTGTTTTTT
TRBJ2-7 few TRBV16 - CASSREPDYEQYF TGTGCCAGCAGCCGGGAACCTGACTACGAGCAGTACTTC
TRBJ2-1 - TRBV29-1 - CSVGSGAMGNEQFF TGCAGCGTTGGGTCAGGGGCCATGGGCAATGAACAGTTCTTC
TRBJ2-1 - TRBV20-1 - CNGRAAGNEQFF TGCAATGGTAGAGCTGCGGGCAATGAGCAGTTCTTC
TRBJ2-1 few TRBV5-1 - CASTWIQTYNKQFF TGCGCCAGCACGTGGATACAGACGTACAATAAGCAGTTCTTC
TRBJ2-2 - TRBV20-1 - CSATLGGGPETGELFF TGCAGTGCTACTTTAGGGGGAGGACCGGAGACCGGGGAGCTATTTTTT
TRBJ1-1 - TRBV5-1 TRBD1 CASSDGTGIKTEAFF TGCGCCAGCAGCGACGGGACAGGGATAAAAACTGAAGCTTTCTTT
TRBJ2-3 once TRBV20-1 - CIARIRRTDTQYF TGCATTGCTAGGATCCGTAGAACAGATACGCAGTATTTT
TRBJ2-3 many TRBV27 - CASSLIPASSTDTQYF TGTGCCAGCAGTTTAATTCCAGCGTCTAGCACAGATACGCAGTATTTT
TRBJ2-7 - TRBV29-1 - CSVVYGADEQYF TGCAGCGTTGTTTACGGAGCGGACGAACAGTACTTC
TRBJ1-1 few TRBV5-4 TRBD1 CASRGQLDTETFF TGTGCCAGCCGGGGACAGCTGGACACTGAAACTTTCTTT
TRBJ2-7 - TRBV6-1 - CASRIFSYDQYF TGTGCCAGTAGGATATTCTCCTACGACCAGTACTTC
TRBJ2-7 - TRBV6-5 - CASRYKDKGDEQYF TGTGCCAGCCGCTACAAGGACAAGGGCGACGAGCAGTACTTC
TRBJ2-7 once TRBV29-1 - CSVEGQQRKYEQYF TGCAGCGTCGAGGGACAACAGCGCAAGTACGAGCAGTACTTC
TRBJ2-3 - TRBV20-1 - CGTRGWMDTQYF TGCGGTACTAGAGGATGGATGGATACGCAGTATTTT
TRBJ1-1 - TRBV20-1 TRBD1 CSVRDRDTGAFF TGCAGTGTGCGGGACAGGGACACTGGAGCTTTCTTT
TRBJ1-5 few TRBV20-1 - CSAQTGTEQPQHF TGCAGTGCTCAGACGGGGACTGAACAGCCCCAGCATTTT
TRBJ2-7 - TRBV5-4 - CASSLASVGSYEQYF TGTGCCAGCAGCTTAGCGAGCGTGGGATCCTACGAGCAATACTTC
TRBJ2-1 few TRBV20-1 - CSTRDPQTGLIEQFF TGCAGTACTAGAGATCCCCAGACTGGTCTTATTGAGCAGTTCTTC
TRBJ1-2 - TRBV5-6 - CASSDATELNYGYTF TGTGCCAGCAGCGACGCGACAGAGCTTAACTATGGCTACACCTTC
TRBJ1-1 many TRBV5-1 TRBD1 CASSTSQGVGLSTEAFF TGCGCCAGCAGCACGAGTCAGGGGGTCGGTCTAAGCACTGAAGCTTTCTTT
TRBJ1-1 - TRBV5-5 - CASSWVLMNTEAFF TGTGCCAGCAGCTGGGTACTGATGAACACTGAAGCTTTCTTT
TRBJ1-2 - TRBV10-3 - CVINAGPNYGYTF TGTGTCATTAATGCCGGCCCTAACTATGGCTACACTTTC
TRBJ2-3 once TRBV29-1 - CSVGAGGKQYF TGCAGCGTTGGAGCCGGGGGTAAACAGTATTTT
TRBJ1-4 many TRBV7-9 - CASSFQGSEKLFF TGTGCCAGCAGCTTTCAGGGTAGCGAAAAACTGTTTTTT